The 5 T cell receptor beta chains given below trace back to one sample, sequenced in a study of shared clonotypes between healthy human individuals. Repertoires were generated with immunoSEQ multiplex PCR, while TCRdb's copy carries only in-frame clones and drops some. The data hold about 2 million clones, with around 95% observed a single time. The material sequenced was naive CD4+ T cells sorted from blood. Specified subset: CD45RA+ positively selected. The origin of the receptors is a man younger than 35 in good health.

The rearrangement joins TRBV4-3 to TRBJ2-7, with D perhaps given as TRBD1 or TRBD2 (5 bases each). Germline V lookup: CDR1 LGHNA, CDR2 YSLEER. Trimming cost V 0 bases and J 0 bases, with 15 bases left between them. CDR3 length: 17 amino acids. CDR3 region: CASSQDSGRHLSYEQYF. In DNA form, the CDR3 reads TGCGCCAGCAGCCAAGATTCGGGACGGCACCTCTCCTACGAGCAGTACTTC.

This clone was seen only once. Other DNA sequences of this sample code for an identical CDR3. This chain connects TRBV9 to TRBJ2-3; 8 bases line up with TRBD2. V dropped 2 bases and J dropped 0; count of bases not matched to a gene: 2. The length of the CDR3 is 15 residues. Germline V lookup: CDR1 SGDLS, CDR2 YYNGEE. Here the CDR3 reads CASSVGGASTDTQYF. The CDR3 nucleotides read TGTGCCAGCAGCGTCGGGGGGGCTAGCACAGATACGCAGTATTTT.

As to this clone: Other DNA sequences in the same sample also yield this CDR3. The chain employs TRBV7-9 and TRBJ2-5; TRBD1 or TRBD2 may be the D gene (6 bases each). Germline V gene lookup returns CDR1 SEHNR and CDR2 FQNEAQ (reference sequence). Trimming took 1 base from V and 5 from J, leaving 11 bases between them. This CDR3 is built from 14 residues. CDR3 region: CASSLVGGPETQYF. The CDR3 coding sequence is TGTGCCAGCAGCTTAGTTGGGGGGCCGGAGACCCAGTACTTC.

Here the CDR3 reads CASSTGGRTGELFF. The CDR3 nucleotides are TGTGCCAGCAGCACAGGGGGTCGCACCGGGGAGCTGTTTTTT. V usage is TRBV13 and J usage is TRBJ2-2; 8 bases are shared with TRBD1. The J segment lost 4 bases and the V segment lost 5 bases, leaving 3 bases of the junction unmatched. The CDR3 covers 14 residues. The germline V gene encodes CDR1 PRHDT and CDR2 FYEKMQ (reference sequence).

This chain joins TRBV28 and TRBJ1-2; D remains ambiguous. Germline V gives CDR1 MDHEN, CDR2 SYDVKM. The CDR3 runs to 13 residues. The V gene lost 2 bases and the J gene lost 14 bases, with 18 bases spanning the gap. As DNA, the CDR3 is TGTGCCAGCAGTTTAACCGTCGGGCAGCGAGGGACCTTC. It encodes CASSLTVGQRGTF.